The 22 T cell receptor beta chains presented below share a single source sample, sequenced in a study of cytomegalovirus exposure and HLA in healthy donors. Primers included in the PCR were 60 Vbeta and 13 Jbeta primers. Only in-frame clones appear in the TCRdb table, and some are missing; sequencing was by immunoSEQ multiplex PCR. The sample gives 55,000 to 80,000 clones, roughly four fifths of which show up once; over 10% is in the top ten. Sequenced material: PBMCs. The receptors shown here come from a man in his 70s in good health and CMV-seronegative.

This chain connects TRBV7-9 to TRBJ2-6; D gene uncertain. Trimming cost V 5 bases and J 1 base, with 9 bases left between them. This CDR3 comprises 15 residues. Germline V CDR1 and CDR2: SEHNR, FQNEAQ (reference sequence). For the CDR3, the DNA is TGTGCCAGCAGCATTACTGAATCTGGGGCCAACGTCCTGACTTTC. This gives the protein CASSITESGANVLTF.

The rearrangement links TRBV7-8 to TRBJ1-2; 8 bases fit TRBD1. Trimming at V came to 5 bases and at J to 7 bases, leaving 12 bases not matched to a gene. This CDR3 contains 15 residues. Germline values: CDR1 SGHVS, CDR2 FQNEAQ. The CDR3 reads CASSITGQGMGGYTF. The CDR3 region has the DNA TGTGCCAGCAGCATAACAGGACAGGGTATGGGTGGCTACACCTTC.

This clone was recorded only once. Here the CDR3 omits its conserved ending phenylalanine or tryptophan, so a read error is the likely source. The V and J genes are TRBV2 and TRBJ2-7, with 10 bases identical to TRBD1. The germline V gene has CDR1 SNHLY and CDR2 FYNNEI. The CDR3 spans 14 residues. The V gene end was trimmed by 8 bases and the J gene end by 7 bases; junction bases not matched to a gene: 11. CDR3 DNA: TGTGCCAGCGTTCCCGGGACAGGGGTAGGAGAGCAGTACCTC. Translation: CASVPGTGVGEQYL.

The chain has TRBV9 and TRBJ2-4; perhaps TRBD1 as D (6 bases). V was cut by 4 bases and J by 7 bases, with 21 bases left in between. This CDR3 comprises 16 residues. The germline V gene has CDR1 SGDLS and CDR2 YYNGEE. DNA for the CDR3: TGTGCCAGCAGCCCGACGCAAACAGGGATTCAGAACATTCAGTACTTC. It codes for CASSPTQTGIQNIQYF.

The chain recombines TRBV5-5 with TRBJ2-1; 8 bases fit TRBD2. This CDR3 spans 16 amino acids. Germline CDR1 and CDR2: SGHKS and YYEKEE (reference sequence). Trimming at V came to 2 bases and at J to 4 bases, leaving 8 bases not matched to a gene. CDR3 region: CASSFRLAGNYNEQFF. The DNA of the CDR3 is TGTGCCAGCAGCTTTAGGCTAGCGGGCAATTACAATGAGCAGTTCTTC. Supplemented by reference TRBV5-5 and TRBJ2-1, the full variable domain reads DAGVTQSPTHLIKTRGQQVTLRCSPISGHKSVSWYQQVLGQGPQFIFQYYEKEERGRGNFPDRFSARQFPNYSSELNVNALLLGDSALYLCASSFRLAGNYNEQFFGPGTRLTVL.

CDR3 nucleotides: TGTGCCAGCTCACCGGATACAGGGAGCTATGGCTACACCTTC. The encoded protein is CASSPDTGSYGYTF. The chain couples TRBV18 to TRBJ1-2, with D possibly matching TRBD1 (6 bases). The germline V and J ends were trimmed by 3 bases and 4 bases, with 12 bases remaining between them. Germline V gene sequence: CDR1 KGHSH, CDR2 LQKENI. The length of the CDR3 is 14 residues.

The rearrangement uses TRBV9 and TRBJ1-3; tentative D call: TRBD1 (6 bases). The germline CDR1 and CDR2 sequences are SGDLS and YYNGEE. This CDR3 comprises 16 residues. The germline V and J ends were trimmed by 4 bases and 0 bases, with 14 bases remaining between them. The CDR3 coding sequence is TGTGCCAGCAGCCCAGCACAGGGCTACTCTGGAAACACCATATATTTT. This codes for CASSPAQGYSGNTIYF.

The chain joins TRBV29-1 to TRBJ2-5, with 11 bases identical to TRBD1. The V gene's germline CDR1 is SQVTM and CDR2 ANQGSEA. Trimming removed 5 bases from V and 5 bases from J; junction bases left unmatched: 4. The CDR3 has 13 amino acids. CDR3 in DNA: TGCAGCGTTACCGGGACAGGGGGTGAGACCCAGTACTTC. This codes for CSVTGTGGETQYF.

The J gene is TRBJ2-1, the V gene TRBV7-9; D gene ambiguous. This CDR3 is built from 11 residues. The germline V gene encodes CDR1 SEHNR and CDR2 FQNEAQ (reference sequence). Trimming took 6 bases from V and 4 from J, leaving 4 bases between them. In DNA, the CDR3 is TGTGCCAGCAGGAGATACAATGAGCAGTTCTTC. Protein sequence: CASRRYNEQFF.

This clone was recorded once. The J gene is TRBJ2-1, the V gene TRBV10-3; D possibly corresponds to TRBD2 (6 bases). Trimming left V 9 bases short and J 0 bases short, with 12 bases between. Germline-derived CDR1 and CDR2 are ENHRY and SYGVKD. The CDR3 is made up of 14 amino acids. As DNA, the CDR3 is TGTGCCATTACCGGGAGCTTCTCCTACAATGAGCAGTTCTTC. Translated: CAITGSFSYNEQFF.

The gene calls are TRBV11-2 and TRBJ2-7, with D possibly TRBD2 on 6 matching bases. V dropped 3 bases and J dropped 2 bases, with 20 bases sitting between them. This CDR3 is built from 17 residues. Germline V gene lookup returns CDR1 SGHAT and CDR2 FQNNGV. As DNA, the CDR3 is TGTGCCAGCAGCTTCGGGGTCGGGACTCCTACCCCCTACGAGCAGTACTTC. Residues: CASSFGVGTPTPYEQYF.

This rearrangement joins TRBV5-1 to TRBJ1-2; 9 positions agree with TRBD1. The CDR3 loop spans 14 amino acids. Germline CDR1 is SGHRS and CDR2 is YFSETQ. V gave up 4 bases and J gave up 7 bases; unmatched junction bases: 8. The DNA for the CDR3 is TGCGCCAGCAGCCCGGGACAGGGTATAGGTGGCTACACCTTC. Translated, it gives CASSPGQGIGGYTF.

The rearrangement uses TRBV30 and TRBJ2-5; 7 bases fit TRBD2. The V and J ends lost 1 base and 4 bases, in that order; junction bases with no gene match: 6. The CDR3 loop spans 14 amino acids. The germline CDR1 and CDR2 sequences are GTSNPN and SVGIG (reference sequence). CDR3 region: CAWSAGLDGETQYF. CDR3 coding DNA: TGTGCCTGGAGTGCCGGACTAGATGGAGAGACCCAGTACTTC.

Only a few counts were recorded for this clone. V is TRBV7-2 and J is TRBJ2-5; D is perhaps TRBD1 (5 bases). This CDR3 has 16 amino acids. With 1 base removed from V and 4 bases from J, the gap between germline ends came to 16 bases. Germline V CDR1 and CDR2: SGHTA, FQGNSA. The CDR3 bases are TGTGCCAGCAGCTTAGGGTCAGGGATAGGATTAGAGACCCAGTACTTC. Its protein is CASSLGSGIGLETQYF.

The J gene is TRBJ2-1, the V gene TRBV11-2, with 8 bases aligning to TRBD2. From germline, CDR1 is SGHAT and CDR2 FQNNGV. Trimming cost V 1 base and J 7 bases; bases outside gene matches: 9. CDR3 length equals 16 residues. The CDR3 reads CASSLVTGGGSNEQFF. As DNA, the CDR3 is TGTGCCAGCAGCTTAGTCACGGGCGGGGGGTCGAATGAGCAGTTCTTC.

CDR3: CATSIRSFTGELFF. The CDR3 nucleotides are TGTGCCACCAGCATCAGGTCATTTACCGGGGAGCTGTTTTTT. The chain uses TRBV15 and TRBJ2-2, with D uncertain. There are 14 residues in the CDR3. The ends were cut back, 4 bases at V and 5 bases at J, with 11 bases in the middle. The germline gives CDR1 LNHNV, CDR2 YYDKDF (reference sequence).

The chain is built from TRBV10-3 and TRBJ1-1; the D gene is possibly TRBD1 (5 bases). V lost 6 bases and J lost 0, with 8 bases in between. CDR1 ENHRY and CDR2 SYGVKD come from the germline V gene. The CDR3 loop spans 13 amino acids. CDR3 nucleotides: TGTGCCATCAGCCGACAGATGAACACTGAAGCTTTCTTT. The encoded protein is CAISRQMNTEAFF.

This clone was observed a handful of times. The chain joins TRBV6-1 to TRBJ1-3; 8 bases agree with TRBD1. CDR1 MNHNS and CDR2 SASEGT come from the germline V gene. This CDR3 has 16 residues. J lost 0 bases, V lost 3 bases, and 4 bases had no gene match. CDR3 in amino acids: CASSDMGQVSGNTIYF. The CDR3 DNA is TGTGCCAGCAGTGATATGGGACAGGTCTCTGGAAACACCATATATTTT.

This rearrangement joins TRBV18 to TRBJ1-5, with 8 bases aligning to TRBD1. Germline trimming cut 6 bases from V and 4 bases from J; bases unmatched to any gene: 8. CDR1 and CDR2 from the germline V gene are KGHSH and LQKENI. The CDR3 has 15 residues. This CDR3 is CASSPSDRDNQPQHF. CDR3 nucleotide sequence: TGTGCCAGCTCCCCTTCGGACAGGGATAATCAGCCCCAGCATTTT.

V is TRBV7-2 and J is TRBJ2-3, with D maybe TRBD1 (5 bases). The V end was cut by 2 bases, the J end by 2 bases, with 8 bases between. CDR3 length: 14 amino acids. Germline V gene data show CDR1 as SGHTA and CDR2 as FQGNSA. The CDR3 protein is CASSLLGDTDTQYF. The CDR3 DNA reads TGTGCCAGCAGCTTATTAGGGGACACAGATACGCAGTATTTT.

This clone was found once. The chain is built from TRBV5-1 and TRBJ1-6; D is unclear. Germline V gene sequence: CDR1 SGHRS, CDR2 YFSETQ. This CDR3 contains 15 residues. V gave up 4 bases and J gave up 4 bases, with 12 bases separating them. Written as DNA, the CDR3 is TGCGCCAGCAGCGCGGAATCTAGGTATAATTCACCCCTCCACTTT. This gives the protein CASSAESRYNSPLHF.

CDR3 in DNA: TGTGCCAGCAGCCGGGACAGGAATAATTCACCCCTCCACTTT. This encodes CASSRDRNNSPLHF. The chain employs TRBV6-1 and TRBJ1-6; TRBD1 matches 8 bases. CDR3 length: 14 amino acids. V was clipped by 6 bases and J by 5 bases; unmatched bases: 3. Per germline, CDR1 MNHNS and CDR2 SASEGT.